This TCR beta chain was identified in a study of T cell changes during pregnancy in multiple sclerosis. Repertoires were generated with immunoSEQ multiplex PCR, while TCRdb's copy carries only in-frame clones and drops some. Of approximately 130,000 clones detected, 90% to 95% appear once; the ten largest clones hold roughly 6%. V lost 7 bases to trimming and J lost 3 bases; unmatched junction nucleotides: 16. The CDR3 is 17 residues long. CDR1 is MDHEN, CDR2 SYDVKM, per germline. The sequences come from peripheral blood, collected before pregnancy. This clonotype originated in a female donor with multiple sclerosis, enrolled in a pregnancy study. V and J are TRBV28 and TRBJ2-7; 9 bases align to TRBD1. This chain's CDR3 is CASKARDRVIESYEQYF. The CDR3 nucleotides read TGTGCCAGCAAAGCTCGGGACAGGGTTATAGAGAGCTACGAGCAGTACTTC. The entire variable domain, with the rest obtained from reference TRBV28 and TRBJ2-7, is as follows: DVKVTQSSRYLVKRTGEKVFLECVQDMDHENMFWYRQDPGLGLRLIYFSYDVKMKEKGDIPEGYSVSREKKERFSLILESASTNQTSMYLCASKARDRVIESYEQYFGPGTRLTVT.